One and the same sample provided the 30 T cell receptor beta chains below, sequenced in a study of vaccination effects on CD4 cells after COVID-19. Sequencing used immunoSEQ multiplex PCR; TCRdb keeps in-frame clones, though not all of them. The sample consists of 80,000 to 95,000 clones, more than 60% of them appearing once. These receptors are not linked to any known antigen. Using viral peptide pools, the ViraFEST assay grew out antigen-specific CD4+ T cells prior to sequencing. With roughly 9 days of culture completed, CD4+ T cells were isolated. Vaccine administered to participants consisted of two doses of either BNT162b2 or mRNA-1273. Sample: CD4+ T cells from PBMCs cultured with HCoV-OC43 spike peptides, taken after COVID-19 vaccination. The subset denotes: HCoV-OC43 spike overlapping peptide pool stimulation. The receptors stem from a human donor who received a COVID-19 vaccine.

This clone has only a few counts. V is TRBV29-1 and J is TRBJ2-1, with D possibly TRBD2 on 5 matching bases. V lost 2 bases and J 1 base, leaving 9 bases between the germline ends. The V gene's germline CDR1 is SQVTM and CDR2 ANQGSEA. The CDR3 is 14 amino acids. CDR3 nucleotide sequence: TGCAGCGTTGAATCGGGGTTTTCCTACAATGAGCAGTTCTTC. Translation gives CSVESGFSYNEQFF.

V usage is TRBV11-2 and J usage is TRBJ1-6, with TRBD1 matching 8 bases. There are 15 residues in the CDR3. Trimming cost V 5 bases and J 7 bases; bases outside gene matches: 7. Germline-derived CDR1 and CDR2 are SGHAT and FQNNGV. CDR3 protein: CASSKGQGLNSPLHF. The CDR3 DNA is TGTGCCAGCAGCAAAGGACAGGGACTCAATTCACCCCTCCACTTT.

CDR3 nucleotides: TGTGCCAGCAGCTTAGCGCTAGGGGAATCGGATACGCAGTATTTT. Translated: CASSLALGESDTQYF. The rearrangement links TRBV7-9 to TRBJ2-3, with a tentative D call TRBD1 (5 bases). Trimming removed 0 bases at V and 6 bases at J, with 13 bases between. Germline assignment: CDR1 SEHNR and CDR2 FQNEAQ (reference sequence). This CDR3 spans 15 amino acids.

The chain employs TRBV3-1 (or the pseudogene TRBV3-2) and TRBJ1-2; D unclear. The germline CDR1 and CDR2 sequences are LGHDT and YNNKEL (reference sequence). The V end lost 1 base, the J end lost 6 bases, and 6 bases lay between the germline ends. CDR3 length: 12 amino acids. CDR3 in DNA: TGTGCCAGCAGCCAAGGCGGGAATGGCTACACCTTC. Residues: CASSQGGNGYTF.

This clone has only one observation. This CDR3 reads CASNRLAGRETQYF. In DNA, the CDR3 is TGTGCCAGCAACAGACTAGCGGGGAGAGAGACCCAGTACTTC. V usage is TRBV2 and J usage is TRBJ2-5; 11 nucleotides agree with TRBD2. The length of the CDR3 is 14 residues. Germline V gene sequence: CDR1 SNHLY, CDR2 FYNNEI. The J segment lost 4 bases and the V segment lost 7 bases, leaving 5 bases of the junction unmatched.

In DNA, the CDR3 is TGTGCCAGCAGCACGGGGGGGGCGGGGCAAGAGACCCAGTACTTC. It specifies CASSTGGAGQETQYF. The chain links TRBV5-4 to TRBJ2-5; 8 bases match TRBD2. Germline lookup yields CDR1 SGHNT and CDR2 YYREEE (reference sequence). V dropped 4 bases and J dropped 2; count of bases not matched to a gene: 7. This CDR3 region has 15 residues.

The gene calls are TRBV30 and TRBJ1-2; the match to TRBD1 covers 10 bases. Germline V gene lookup returns CDR1 GTSNPN and CDR2 SVGIG (reference sequence). The CDR3 consists of 13 residues. Unmatched junction bases numbered 10, after V lost 8 bases and J lost 7 bases. The CDR3, as DNA: TGTGCCAAGGGACAGGGGCTTTTAGGTGGCTACACCTTC. It codes for CAKGQGLLGGYTF. The entire variable domain, with the rest obtained from reference TRBV30 and TRBJ1-2, is as follows: SQTIHQWPATLVQPVGSPLSLECTVEGTSNPNLYWYRQAAGRGLQLLFYSVGIGQISSEVPQNLSASRPQDRQFILSSKKLLLSDSGFYLCAKGQGLLGGYTFGSGTRLTVV.

The chain uses TRBV20-1 and TRBJ1-2; 7 nucleotides line up with TRBD1. CDR3 size: 11 residues. The J segment lost 7 bases and the V segment lost 3 bases, leaving 2 bases of the junction unmatched. The germline V gene encodes CDR1 DFQATT and CDR2 SNEGSKA (reference sequence). This CDR3 reads CSARTGSGYTF. Written as DNA, the CDR3 is TGCAGTGCTAGGACAGGGTCTGGCTACACCTTC.

The chain recombines TRBV28 with TRBJ1-3, with D possibly matching TRBD1 (5 bases). Trimming left V 2 bases short and J 3 bases short, with 8 bases between. CDR1 and CDR2 from the germline V gene are MDHEN and SYDVKM. The CDR3 is 14 residues long. The CDR3 DNA reads TGTGCCAGCAGTTTACAGGGATATGGAAACACCATATATTTT. Translating gives CASSLQGYGNTIYF.

This clone was counted only a few times. V usage is TRBV2 and J usage is TRBJ1-4; D unclear. The germline V gene encodes CDR1 SNHLY and CDR2 FYNNEI. This CDR3 is built from 14 residues. Trimming took off 5 bases at V and 2 bases at J, with 9 bases between the two ends. CDR3 region: CASSPRETNEKLFF. The CDR3 nucleotides read TGTGCCAGCAGTCCCCGGGAGACTAATGAAAAACTGTTTTTT.

This clone was counted a few times. This chain connects TRBV27 to TRBJ1-5; no firm D call. Looked up from germline, CDR1 is MNHEY and CDR2 is SMNVEV (reference sequence). CDR3 length: 15 amino acids. The germline V and J ends were trimmed by 3 bases and 5 bases, with 14 bases remaining between them. CDR3 sequence: CASSLGRVGDQPQHF. In nucleotides, the CDR3 is TGTGCCAGCAGTTTGGGTCGGGTGGGCGATCAGCCCCAGCATTTT.

V usage is TRBV7-3 and J usage is TRBJ1-1; D perhaps matches TRBD1 (5 bases). In germline, CDR1 is SGHTA, CDR2 FQGTGA. The CDR3 contains 16 residues. Trimming pared 5 bases from V and 5 bases from J, leaving 21 bases between. CDR3 residues: CASSPKVGGTETEAFF. CDR3 DNA: TGTGCCAGCAGCCCTAAGGTTGGGGGGACGGAGACTGAAGCTTTCTTT.

The gene calls are TRBV24-1 and TRBJ2-3; the match to TRBD2 covers 9 bases. V lost 4 bases and J lost 0; bases outside the gene matches: 16. Germline CDR1 and CDR2: KGHDR and SFDVKD. The CDR3 covers 20 residues. The CDR3 loop is CATSDPRGGGASASTDTQYF. The CDR3 DNA is TGTGCCACCAGTGACCCCCGCGGCGGGGGGGCGTCCGCTAGCACAGATACGCAGTATTTT.

This chain links TRBV7-2 with TRBJ1-2; D is ambiguous. The germline V and J ends were trimmed by 3 bases and 6 bases, with 8 bases remaining between them. CDR1 is SGHTA and CDR2 is FQGNSA in the germline V gene. The CDR3 is 12 amino acids. The DNA of the CDR3 is TGTGCCAGCAGCTTTGAGGGAAATGGCTACACCTTC. This translates into CASSFEGNGYTF.

With respect to this clone: One end of the junction is discordant with germline, which a read error may explain. The chain carries TRBV6-1 and TRBJ2-5; D not resolved. The CDR3 loop spans 11 amino acids. Per germline, CDR1 MNHNS and CDR2 SASEGT. The CDR3 DNA is TGTGCCAGCAGAGAAGGCGAGACCCAGTACTTC. Its translation: CASREGETQYF.

CDR3 sequence: CASSWGPSTDTQYF. The CDR3 DNA follows: TGTGCCAGCAGCTGGGGACCTAGCACAGATACGCAGTATTTT. The chain has TRBV11-2 and TRBJ2-3; D possibly uses TRBD1 or TRBD2 (5 bases each). Per germline, CDR1 SGHAT and CDR2 FQNNGV. The V gene lost 4 bases and the J gene lost 0 bases, with 8 bases spanning the gap. The CDR3 runs to 14 residues.

V gene TRBV2 combines with J gene TRBJ1-1; TRBD1 is a possible D gene (6 bases). CDR3 length: 13 amino acids. Trimming stripped 5 bases from V and 8 bases from J, with 15 bases between. Germline V gene data show CDR1 as SNHLY and CDR2 as FYNNEI. CDR3 in DNA: TGTGCCAGCAGTCAAGAGTTGGGGGCGGAAGCTTTCTTT. As protein: CASSQELGAEAFF. Together with reference TRBV2 and TRBJ1-1, the CDR3 gives the full variable domain: EPEVTQTPSHQVTQMGQEVILRCVPISNHLYFYWYRQILGQKVEFLVSFYNNEISEKSEIFDDQFSVERPDGSNFTLKIRSTKLEDSAMYFCASSQELGAEAFFGQGTRLTVV.

The chain employs TRBV7-6 and TRBJ2-2; D tentatively fits TRBD1 or TRBD2 (5 bases each). The CDR3 is made up of 15 amino acids. Trimming left V 5 bases short and J 2 bases short, with 12 bases between. CDR1 is SGHVS, CDR2 FNYEAQ, per germline. The CDR3 DNA reads as TGTGCCAGCAGCGCCGGGACCTATAACACCGGGGAGCTGTTTTTT. This gives the protein CASSAGTYNTGELFF.

Points on this clone: Its ends do not fully match the called genes, so a read error is possible. V usage is TRBV7-3 and J usage is TRBJ2-1, with unresolved D. The CDR3 length is 14 residues. Germline V lookup: CDR1 SGHTA, CDR2 FQGTGA. Written as DNA, the CDR3 is TGTGCCAGCAGCTTAGGCGGCTCCGACAATGAGCAGTTCTTC. Its protein is CASSLGGSDNEQFF.

The chain combines TRBV4-2 with TRBJ1-2; possibly TRBD1 for D (5 bases). This CDR3 has 19 amino acids. Germline CDR1 reads LGHNA; CDR2 reads YNFKEQ. Trimming removed 3 bases from V and 1 base from J, with 24 bases in between. CDR3 protein: CASSHFETTGTTINYGYTF. The CDR3 DNA is TGTGCCAGCAGCCATTTTGAAACGACCGGGACCACCATTAACTATGGCTACACCTTC.

The V call is TRBV10-3, the J call TRBJ2-5, with D unclear. Germline CDR1 and CDR2: ENHRY and SYGVKD. The germline V and J ends were trimmed by 7 bases and 1 base, with 7 bases remaining between them. The CDR3 covers 12 residues. CDR3 region: CAITLLQETQYF. In nucleotides, the CDR3 is TGTGCCATCACCCTCCTCCAAGAGACCCAGTACTTC.

The chain combines TRBV18 with TRBJ2-1; TRBD1 is a possible D gene (5 bases). V lost 6 bases and J 7 bases, leaving 10 bases between the germline ends. The CDR3 contains 12 residues. CDR1 is KGHSH and CDR2 is LQKENI in the germline V gene. CDR3 in amino acids: CASSPGLNEQFF. For the CDR3, the DNA is TGTGCCAGCTCTCCAGGGTTGAATGAGCAGTTCTTC.

V is TRBV24-1 and J is TRBJ2-2; TRBD1 matches 9 bases. This CDR3 region has 16 residues. Looked up from germline, CDR1 is KGHDR and CDR2 is SFDVKD. The J segment lost 2 bases and the V segment lost 5 bases, leaving 5 bases of the junction unmatched. The CDR3 reads CATSGGTGLNTGELFF. CDR3 coding DNA: TGTGCCACCAGTGGGGGGACAGGGCTAAACACCGGGGAGCTGTTTTTT.

There are a few counts of this clone. The chain couples TRBV10-3 to TRBJ2-2, with 9 bases aligning to TRBD2. The CDR3 loop spans 15 amino acids. The V gene end was trimmed by 3 bases and the J gene end by 6 bases; junction bases not matched to a gene: 5. The germline CDR1 and CDR2 sequences are ENHRY and SYGVKD. CDR3 in DNA: TGTGCCATCAGTGATCGCGGGGGGGCCCCCGGGGAGCTGTTTTTT. The encoded protein is CAISDRGGAPGELFF.

This chain uses TRBV5-1 with TRBJ2-1, with D perhaps assigned TRBD1 or TRBD2 (5 bases each). CDR3 length: 15 amino acids. V lost 0 bases to trimming and J lost 0 bases, with 7 bases between them. The V gene's germline CDR1 is SGHRS and CDR2 YFSETQ. The CDR3, as DNA: TGCGCCAGCAGCTTGGAGGGGAGCTCCTACAATGAGCAGTTCTTC. Translated: CASSLEGSSYNEQFF.

The gene calls are TRBV7-6 and TRBJ2-5; TRBD1 might be the D (6 bases). Trimming removed 1 base at V and 5 bases at J, with 8 bases between. There are 13 residues in the CDR3. The V gene's germline CDR1 is SGHVS and CDR2 FNYEAQ. The CDR3 sequence is CASSLGQAETQYF. DNA for the CDR3: TGTGCCAGCAGCTTAGGACAGGCCGAGACCCAGTACTTC.

This chain uses TRBV7-3 with TRBJ1-4; D might be TRBD1 (5 bases). Germline loops: CDR1 SGHTA, CDR2 FQGTGA. V lost 2 bases, J lost 7 bases, and 11 bases lay in between. The CDR3 runs 14 residues. CDR3 nucleotides: TGTGCCAGCAGCTTAGGGGGTTGGGGTGAAAAACTGTTTTTT. It translates to CASSLGGWGEKLFF.

This chain joins TRBV6-5 and TRBJ1-2; D possibly corresponds to TRBD1 (5 bases). Trimming stripped 9 bases from V and 7 bases from J, with 15 bases between. CDR1 and CDR2 (germline): MNHEY, SVGAGI. The CDR3 sequence is 12 residues long. The CDR3 nucleotides read TGTGCCAGTGGTGGGGGGTCGGGTGGCTACACCTTC. This gives the protein CASGGGSGGYTF.

CDR3 region: CASSTQFSNEKLFF. CDR3 DNA sequence: TGTGCCAGTAGTACCCAGTTTTCTAATGAAAAACTGTTTTTT. The V gene is TRBV19, the J gene TRBJ1-4; D is undetermined. The V end was cut by 4 bases, the J end by 3 bases, with 9 bases between. Germline V lookup: CDR1 LNHDA, CDR2 SQIVND (reference sequence). CDR3 length: 14 amino acids. Based on the CDR3 plus reference TRBV19 and TRBJ1-4, the full variable domain is DGGITQSPKYLFRKEGQNVTLSCEQNLNHDAMYWYRQDPGQGLRLIYYSQIVNDFQKGDIAEGYSVSREKKESFPLTVTSAQKNPTAFYLCASSTQFSNEKLFFGSGTQLSVL.

The rearrangement joins TRBV5-1 to TRBJ2-5; D might be TRBD2 (5 bases). Deletions cut 6 bases from V and 3 bases from J, with 12 bases between. CDR1 and CDR2 from the germline V gene are SGHRS and YFSETQ. This CDR3 is built from 13 residues. The CDR3 sequence: CASTLAGEETQYF. The CDR3, as DNA: TGCGCCAGCACCCTGGCCGGGGAAGAGACCCAGTACTTC.